Listed here are 29 T cell receptor beta chains from one sample, sequenced in a study of blood T cells in healthy people across ages. A second 7 to 11 cycle PCR used barcoded and J-beta primers. TCRdb called the 5' RACE reads again in MiXCR, with one record for every CDR3 protein. The profile shows 600,000 to 850,000 distinct CDR3 sequences, roughly 45% of them singletons. The sequenced sample was blood. The receptors derive from a woman in her sixties or seventies in good health.

This chain uses TRBV29-1 with TRBJ2-1, with 8 nucleotides matching TRBD1. The CDR3 loop spans 11 amino acids. V lost 7 bases, J lost 12 bases, and 8 bases stayed unmatched. Germline assignment: CDR1 SQVTM and CDR2 ANQGSEA. The CDR3 DNA sequence: TGCAGCGGTGGGACAGGCGTACGGCAGTTCTTC. Translation gives CSGGTGVRQFF.

This clonotype was recorded many times. V and J are TRBV7-9 and TRBJ2-7; 10 bases are shared with TRBD1. The CDR3 is 16 residues long. After removal of 5 bases from V and 3 bases from J, the junction contained 10 bases not matched to a gene. Germline V gene lookup returns CDR1 SEHNR and CDR2 FQNEAQ (reference sequence). CDR3: CASSPLGDRGRYEQYF. As DNA, the CDR3 is TGTGCCAGCAGCCCCCTTGGGGACAGGGGCCGCTACGAGCAGTACTTC.

The sample holds a few counts of this clonotype. The V call is TRBV5-1, the J call TRBJ2-3; D might be TRBD2 (5 bases). Trimming removed 3 bases from V and 0 bases from J, with 14 bases in between. Germline-derived CDR1 and CDR2 are SGHRS and YFSETQ. The CDR3 loop spans 16 amino acids. The chain's CDR3 is CASSSERGISTDTQYF. The CDR3 DNA follows: TGCGCCAGCAGCTCCGAGAGAGGGATTAGCACAGATACGCAGTATTTT.

This clonotype was seen a few times. This chain joins TRBV24-1 and TRBJ2-7; 14 bases map to TRBD2. The CDR3 runs 15 residues. CDR1 and CDR2 (germline): KGHDR, SFDVKD. V was pared by 4 bases and J by 3 bases, with 1 base of the junction left unmatched. The CDR3 bases are TGTGCCACCAGTGACGGACTAGCGGGAGGCTACGAGCAGTACTTC. This codes for CATSDGLAGGYEQYF.

This clonotype came up a few times. V and J are TRBV25-1 and TRBJ2-7; 11 bases are a match to TRBD1. V shed 1 base, J shed 3 bases, and the junction held 2 bases outside the gene matches. This CDR3 is built from 15 residues. CDR1 is MGHDK and CDR2 is SYGVNS in the germline V gene. Written as DNA, the CDR3 is TGTGCCAGCAGTGAATTAGGGACAGGGGGCTACGAGCAGTACTTC. Its translation: CASSELGTGGYEQYF.

This clonotype was picked up a small number of times. V and J are TRBV4-1 and TRBJ2-7; D may be TRBD2 (6 bases). The CDR3 totals 15 residues. The V and J ends lost 6 bases and 4 bases respectively, with 19 bases between them. The V gene's germline CDR1 is MGHRA and CDR2 YSYEKL. This CDR3 is CASRDADLGGYEQYF. For the CDR3, the DNA is TGCGCCAGCAGGGACGCGGACCTGGGGGGATACGAGCAGTACTTC.

This clonotype showed up many times. This chain links TRBV20-1 with TRBJ2-1; 15 bases are shared with TRBD2. CDR3 length equals 15 residues. Germline values: CDR1 DFQATT, CDR2 SNEGSKA (reference sequence). Trimming removed 4 bases from V and 10 bases from J; junction bases left unmatched: 8. The CDR3 spells CSATTGTSGGWEQFF. In DNA form, the CDR3 reads TGCAGTGCTACGACCGGGACTAGCGGGGGGTGGGAGCAGTTCTTC.

A few counts support this clonotype. The chain carries TRBV25-1 and TRBJ2-5; 7 nucleotides line up with TRBD2. The V gene end was trimmed by 2 bases and the J gene end by 1 base; junction bases not matched to a gene: 4. Germline values: CDR1 MGHDK, CDR2 SYGVNS. The length of the CDR3 is 15 residues. The CDR3 nucleotides read TGTGCCAGCAGTGAAGGGAGGGGTATCCAAGAGACCCAGTACTTC. Its translation: CASSEGRGIQETQYF.

The chain couples TRBV29-1 to TRBJ2-7, with 7 nucleotides matching TRBD2. CDR1 and CDR2 from the germline V gene are SQVTM and ANQGSEA. V shed 3 bases, J shed 7 bases, and the junction held 6 bases outside the gene matches. The CDR3 is made up of 12 amino acids. The CDR3, as DNA: TGCAGCGTTGAGGACGGGAGGACGGAGCAGTACTTC. Amino acid sequence: CSVEDGRTEQYF.

The CDR3 protein is CSAIRLAGDEQYF. Here the CDR3 DNA reads TGCAGTGCTATACGACTAGCGGGAGACGAGCAGTACTTC. This chain joins TRBV20-1 and TRBJ2-7; TRBD2 agrees at 12 bases. The germline gives CDR1 DFQATT, CDR2 SNEGSKA (reference sequence). The CDR3 sequence is 13 residues long. Unmatched junction bases numbered 3, after V lost 4 bases and J lost 5 bases.

The rearrangement joins TRBV29-1 to TRBJ2-1; possibly TRBD1 or TRBD2 for D (5 bases each). Per the germline V gene, CDR1 is SQVTM and CDR2 is ANQGSEA. This CDR3 has 16 amino acids. Trimming cost V 1 base and J 0 bases, with 13 bases left between them. CDR3 bases: TGCAGCGTTGAAGGGGGACCTTCCCACTCCTACAATGAGCAGTTCTTC. Translating gives CSVEGGPSHSYNEQFF.

The chain is built from TRBV10-3 and TRBJ2-7; tentatively, D is TRBD2 (5 bases). The CDR3 is 12 amino acids. V shed 0 bases and J shed 11 bases, with 11 bases lying between them. Germline V gene data show CDR1 as ENHRY and CDR2 as SYGVKD. The CDR3 DNA sequence: TGTGCCATCAGTGAGTCAGGAGGAAGGGAGTACTTC. Encoded protein: CAISESGGREYF.

About this clonotype: A much larger clone differs from this one at a single base, so this may be a read error. The J gene is TRBJ2-1, the V gene TRBV7-2, with D maybe TRBD2 (5 bases). The V end was cut by 3 bases, the J end by 0 bases, with 21 bases between. The CDR3 sequence is 19 residues long. Germline assignment: CDR1 SGHTA and CDR2 FQGNSA. For the CDR3, the DNA is TGTGCCAGCAGCTTCAGGACTGGTGCGGATCCAAGCTCCTACAATGAGCAGTTCTTC. It codes for CASSFRTGADPSSYNEQFF.

As regards this clonotype: A much larger clone is a single base away; this may be a read error. The chain links TRBV20-1 to TRBJ2-5; TRBD2 might be the D (5 bases). The CDR3 runs to 13 residues. Germline V gives CDR1 DFQATT, CDR2 SNEGSKA (reference sequence). This CDR3 reads CSARVVGEEAQYF. In DNA form, the CDR3 reads TGCAGTGCTAGAGTTGTGGGAGAAGAGGCCCAGTACTTC.

This clonotype was seen a few times. This chain connects TRBV3-1 to TRBJ2-2; 7 nucleotides agree with TRBD2. Per the germline V gene, CDR1 is LGHDT and CDR2 is YNNKEL (reference sequence). CDR3 length: 15 amino acids. V lost 3 bases to trimming and J lost 5 bases; unmatched junction nucleotides: 6. The CDR3 here is CASSHPGGETGELFF. The DNA for the CDR3 is TGTGCCAGCAGCCACCCGGGGGGAGAGACCGGGGAGCTGTTTTTT.

This clonotype came up once. This sequence joins TRBV27 and TRBJ2-2; D remains unclear. CDR3 length: 15 residues. Germline V gene sequence: CDR1 MNHEY, CDR2 SMNVEV (reference sequence). Trimming removed 5 bases at V and 7 bases at J, with 17 bases between. The CDR3 DNA is TGTGCCAGCAGTCCCACCCTCTTTGATGACGGGGAGCTGTTTTTT. The encoded protein is CASSPTLFDDGELFF.

A single count supports this clonotype. A much larger clone lies a single base off, so this may be a read error. V usage is TRBV4-3 and J usage is TRBJ2-5; perhaps TRBD2 as D (6 bases). The J call is uncertain, as TRBJ2-7 better fits the DNA end. Germline V lookup: CDR1 LGHNA, CDR2 YSLEER. The CDR3 runs to 16 residues. CDR3 region: CTSSQDLAGTRYEQYF. CDR3 DNA: TGCACCAGCAGCCAAGATCTGGCCGGGACTCGCTACGAGCAGTACTTC.

On this clonotype: A read error is possible here, since a much larger clone lies one base away. The chain is built from TRBV12-3 or TRBV12-4 and TRBJ2-7; D might be TRBD1 (6 bases). Trimming cost V 10 bases and J 1 base, with 14 bases left between them. The CDR3 extends over 13 amino acids. The CDR3 protein is CANSWDTSYEQYF. In nucleotides, the CDR3 is TGTGCCAACAGCTGGGACACGTCCTACGAGCAGTACTTC.

This clonotype was counted once. A junction end diverges from the germline sequence, so it may reflect a read error. The gene calls are TRBV6-1 and TRBJ1-2; D is uncertain. This CDR3 is built from 13 residues. Looked up from germline, CDR1 is MNHNS and CDR2 is SASEGT. The CDR3, as DNA: TGTGCCAGTAGTGACCCGTATAACTATGGCTACACCTTC. Translation: CASSDPYNYGYTF.

Worth noting for this clonotype: A read error may explain this, as a much larger clone is one base away. This chain uses TRBV5-1 with TRBJ2-1, with D possibly being TRBD2 (6 bases). Trimming removed 4 bases from V and 3 bases from J, with 14 bases in between. Germline V lookup: CDR1 SGHRS, CDR2 YFSETQ. The CDR3 contains 15 residues. CDR3 sequence (DNA): TGCGCCAGCAGCGATGTAGCGGACAACTACAATGAGCAGTTCTTC. Amino acid sequence: CASSDVADNYNEQFF.

As concerns this clonotype: A much larger clone is a single base away; this may be a read error. The rearrangement joins TRBV7-2 to TRBJ1-2, with D maybe TRBD1 (6 bases). Germline CDR1 and CDR2: SGHTA and FQGNSA. V dropped 6 bases and J dropped 6 bases, with 20 bases sitting between them. The CDR3 runs 15 residues. CDR3 loop: CASSIVFGGLNGYTF. The CDR3 region has the DNA TGTGCCAGCAGTATAGTGTTTGGGGGGCTGAATGGCTACACCTTC.

As concerns this clonotype: A much larger clone lies a single base off, so this may be a read error. The rearrangement joins TRBV5-1 to TRBJ2-1; D might be TRBD2 (5 bases). Germline-derived CDR1 and CDR2 are SGHRS and YFSETQ. This CDR3 has 16 residues. CDR3 DNA: TGCGCCAGCAGCTTGGTCCCAGCGGAATCCTGCAATGAGCAGTTCTTC. As protein: CASSLVPAESCNEQFF.

CDR3 nucleotide sequence: TGTGCCAGCAGTGAAATTAGCCAGGGTGAAGCTTTCTTT. Protein product: CASSEISQGEAFF. The chain is built from TRBV2 and TRBJ1-1; tentative D call: TRBD1 (5 bases). The germline gives CDR1 SNHLY, CDR2 FYNNEI. The V end was cut by 2 bases, the J end by 7 bases, with 11 bases between. The CDR3 contains 13 residues.

Details on this clonotype: This may be a read error: a much more frequent sequence differs by one nucleotide. The chain carries TRBV27 and TRBJ2-5, with D possibly matching TRBD1 (5 bases). The J call may not be correct, given that the DNA end is closer to TRBJ2-7. The CDR3 extends over 15 amino acids. CDR1 is MNHEY and CDR2 is SMNVEV in the germline V gene (reference sequence). The CDR3, as DNA: TGTGCCAGCAGGCCGCAGTCGGCAGGGACCTACGAGCAGTACTTC. Encoded protein: CASRPQSAGTYEQYF.

In its sample, this clonotype was seen a few times. The gene calls are TRBV28 and TRBJ2-5, with 7 bases that match TRBD2. The CDR3 is 15 amino acids. Trimming cost V 8 bases and J 4 bases; bases outside gene matches: 13. Looked up from germline, CDR1 is MDHEN and CDR2 is SYDVKM. The CDR3 loop is CASRGDPLRGETQYF. In DNA, the CDR3 is TGTGCCAGCCGGGGGGACCCCCTAAGGGGAGAGACCCAGTACTTC.

This clonotype came up a few times. This rearrangement joins TRBV20-1 to TRBJ1-6; TRBD1 is a possible D gene (5 bases). CDR3 size: 12 residues. V gave up 1 base and J gave up 8 bases, with 6 bases separating them. Germline values: CDR1 DFQATT, CDR2 SNEGSKA (reference sequence). CDR3 nucleotides: TGCAGTGCTAGAGGGGGCGATTCACCCCTCCACTTT. This encodes CSARGGDSPLHF.

About this clonotype itself: A single base separates this from a much larger clone, so it may be a read error. As DNA, the CDR3 is TGCGCCAGCAGCCCTACGGGGCAGGCCGACGAGCAGTACTTC. Protein: CASSPTGQADEQYF. This chain uses TRBV5-1 with TRBJ2-7; D might be TRBD1 or TRBD2, each matching 5 bases. CDR1 is SGHRS and CDR2 is YFSETQ in the germline V gene. V lost 4 bases, J lost 5 bases, and 16 bases lay in between. The CDR3 extends over 14 amino acids.

The J gene is TRBJ2-7, the V gene TRBV6-2 or TRBV6-3, with TRBD2 matching 8 bases. The CDR3 length is 14 residues. In germline, CDR1 is MNHEY, CDR2 SVGEGT. The J segment lost 6 bases and the V segment lost 5 bases, leaving 9 bases of the junction unmatched. The CDR3 sequence is CASSEGSGTFEQYF. As DNA, the CDR3 is TGTGCCAGCAGTGAGGGTAGCGGGACGTTCGAGCAGTACTTC.

The chain employs TRBV6-1 and TRBJ2-1; TRBD2 agrees at 12 bases. The CDR3 covers 16 residues. CDR1 is MNHNS and CDR2 is SASEGT in the germline V gene. With V trimmed by 2 bases and J by 8 bases, 7 bases remained unmatched. CDR3 sequence (DNA): TGTGCCAGCAGTGAAATACTAGCGGGAGGTTGGTATGAGCAGTTCTTC. Its translation is CASSEILAGGWYEQFF.